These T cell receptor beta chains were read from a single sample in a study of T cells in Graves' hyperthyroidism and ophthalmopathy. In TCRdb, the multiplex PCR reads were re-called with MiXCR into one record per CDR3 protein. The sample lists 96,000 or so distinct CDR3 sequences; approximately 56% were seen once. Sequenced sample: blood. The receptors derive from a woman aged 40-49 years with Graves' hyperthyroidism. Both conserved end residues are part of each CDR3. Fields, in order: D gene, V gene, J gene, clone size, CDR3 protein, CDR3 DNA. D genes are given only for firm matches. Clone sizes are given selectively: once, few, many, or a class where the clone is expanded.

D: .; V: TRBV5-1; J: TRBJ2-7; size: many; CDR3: CASSLELFGGSSSYEQYF; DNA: TGCGCCAGCAGCTTGGAACTTTTCGGCGGCAGTAGCTCCTACGAGCAGTACTTC
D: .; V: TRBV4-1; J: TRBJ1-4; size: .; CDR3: CASSQRRTQGATNEKLFF; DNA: TGCGCCAGCAGCCAGAGACGGACGCAGGGCGCAACTAATGAAAAACTGTTTTTT
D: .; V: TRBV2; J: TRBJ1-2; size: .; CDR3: CACSVQDNHGYTF; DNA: TGTGCCTGCAGTGTACAGGATAACCATGGCTACACCTTC
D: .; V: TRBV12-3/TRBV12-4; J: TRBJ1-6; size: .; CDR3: CASSPTSSYNSPLHF; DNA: TGTGCCAGCAGCCCCACGAGCTCCTATAATTCACCCCTCCACTTT
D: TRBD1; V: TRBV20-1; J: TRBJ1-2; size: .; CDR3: CSAPGQGHGYTF; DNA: TGCAGTGCTCCGGGACAGGGACACGGCTACACCTTC
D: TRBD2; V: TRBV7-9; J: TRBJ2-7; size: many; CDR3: CASSPGGGQYEQYF; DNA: TGTGCCAGCAGCCCCGGGGGGGGGCAATACGAGCAGTACTTC
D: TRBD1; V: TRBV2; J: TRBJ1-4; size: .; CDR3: CASSPTGNGKLFF; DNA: TGTGCCAGCAGCCCGACAGGGAATGGAAAACTGTTTTTT
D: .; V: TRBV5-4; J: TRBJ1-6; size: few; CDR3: CASRSPRGLGIGSPLHF; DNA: TGTGCCAGCAGGTCCCCGAGGGGTTTGGGAATAGGTTCACCCCTCCACTTT
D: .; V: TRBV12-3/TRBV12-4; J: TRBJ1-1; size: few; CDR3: CASRPHLPNTEAFF; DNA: TGTGCCAGCAGACCCCATCTTCCGAACACTGAAGCTTTCTTT
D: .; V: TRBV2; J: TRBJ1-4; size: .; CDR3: CASSETVF; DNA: TGTGCCAGCAGTGAAACTGTTTTT
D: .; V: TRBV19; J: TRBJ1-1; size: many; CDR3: CASSMGVGSGTFF; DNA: .
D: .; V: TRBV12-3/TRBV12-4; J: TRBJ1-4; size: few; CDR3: CASSLAGGINEKLFF; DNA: TGTGCCAGCAGTTTAGCGGGGGGAATTAATGAAAAACTGTTTTTT
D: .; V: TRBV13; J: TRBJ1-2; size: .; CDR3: CASRLTGAENYGYTF; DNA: TGTGCCAGCAGGCTCACAGGCGCCGAGAACTATGGCTACACCTTC
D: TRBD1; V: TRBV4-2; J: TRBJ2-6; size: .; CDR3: CASSTRQGGSGANVLTF; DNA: TGTGCCAGCAGCACGAGACAGGGGGGATCTGGGGCCAACGTCCTGACTTTC
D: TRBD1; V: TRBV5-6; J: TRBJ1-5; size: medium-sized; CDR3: CASSLGTGNQPQHF; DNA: TGTGCCAGCAGCTTGGGGACAGGGAATCAGCCCCAGCATTTT
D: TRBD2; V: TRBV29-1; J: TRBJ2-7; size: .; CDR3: CSVEGLAGPGDEQYF; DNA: TGCAGCGTTGAAGGACTAGCGGGACCGGGGGACGAGCAGTACTTC
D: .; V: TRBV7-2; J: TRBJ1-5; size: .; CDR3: CASGLSKSSDQPQHF; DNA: TGTGCCAGCGGCTTATCAAAGAGTAGCGATCAGCCCCAGCATTTT
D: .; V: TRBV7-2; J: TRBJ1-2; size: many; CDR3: CASSPVRMYGYTF; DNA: TGTGCCAGCAGCCCGGTTAGGATGTATGGCTACACCTTC
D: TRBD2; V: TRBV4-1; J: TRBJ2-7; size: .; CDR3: CASSQASGSGYEQYF; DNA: TGTGCCAGCAGCCAAGCTAGCGGGAGTGGCTACGAGCAGTACTTC
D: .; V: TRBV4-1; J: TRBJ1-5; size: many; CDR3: CASSPGRVWDQPQHF; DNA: TGCGCCAGCAGCCCAGGCAGGGTTTGGGATCAGCCCCAGCATTTT
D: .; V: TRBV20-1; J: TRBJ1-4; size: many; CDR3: CSARSGGPGEKLFF; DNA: TGCAGTGCTAGGAGTGGGGGTCCGGGTGAAAAACTGTTTTTT
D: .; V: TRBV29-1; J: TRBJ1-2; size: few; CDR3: CSGGGYTF; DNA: TGCAGCGGTGGAGGCTACACCTTC
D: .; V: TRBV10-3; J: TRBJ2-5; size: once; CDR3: CAISEMTKETQYF; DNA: TGTGCCATCAGTGAGATGACAAAAGAGACCCAGTACTTC
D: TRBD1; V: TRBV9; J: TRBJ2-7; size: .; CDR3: CASSVVQGHSHEQYF; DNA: TGTGCCAGCAGCGTAGTACAGGGGCACAGCCACGAGCAGTACTTC
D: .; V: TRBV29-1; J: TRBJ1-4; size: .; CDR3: CSKAYATNEKLFF; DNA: TGCAGCAAGGCATATGCAACTAATGAAAAACTGTTTTTT
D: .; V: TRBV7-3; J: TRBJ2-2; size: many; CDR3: CASSFSSAGELFF; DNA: TGTGCCAGCAGCTTCAGTTCTGCCGGGGAGCTGTTTTTT
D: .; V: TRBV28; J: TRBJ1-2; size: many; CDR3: CASSHRTGYGYTF; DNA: TGTGCCAGCAGTCATAGAACGGGCTATGGCTACACCTTC
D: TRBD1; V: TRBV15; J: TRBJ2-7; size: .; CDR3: CATSIRTGRYEQYF; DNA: TGTGCCACCAGCATCCGGACAGGGAGATACGAGCAGTACTTC
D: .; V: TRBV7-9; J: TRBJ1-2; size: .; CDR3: CASSHAGRQNTGEAGYTF; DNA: TGTGCCAGCAGTCATGCCGGACGGCAGAACACCGGGGAGGCTGGCTACACCTTC
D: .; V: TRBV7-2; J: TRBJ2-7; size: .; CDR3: CASSLGGVRYEQYF; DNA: TGTGCCAGCAGCTTAGGCGGGGTGCGCTACGAGCAGTACTTC
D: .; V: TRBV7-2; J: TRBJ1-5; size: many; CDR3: CARSLGADQPQHF; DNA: TGTGCCCGCAGCTTAGGGGCGGATCAGCCCCAGCATTTT
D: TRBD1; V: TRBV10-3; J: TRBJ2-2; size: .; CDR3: CATGPGNRGLFF; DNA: TGTGCCACGGGCCCCGGAAACAGGGGGCTGTTTTTT
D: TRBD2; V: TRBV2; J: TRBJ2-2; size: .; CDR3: CASSPGLTGVSAGELFF; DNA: TGTGCCAGCAGTCCGGGACTAACGGGAGTGTCGGCCGGGGAGCTGTTTTTT